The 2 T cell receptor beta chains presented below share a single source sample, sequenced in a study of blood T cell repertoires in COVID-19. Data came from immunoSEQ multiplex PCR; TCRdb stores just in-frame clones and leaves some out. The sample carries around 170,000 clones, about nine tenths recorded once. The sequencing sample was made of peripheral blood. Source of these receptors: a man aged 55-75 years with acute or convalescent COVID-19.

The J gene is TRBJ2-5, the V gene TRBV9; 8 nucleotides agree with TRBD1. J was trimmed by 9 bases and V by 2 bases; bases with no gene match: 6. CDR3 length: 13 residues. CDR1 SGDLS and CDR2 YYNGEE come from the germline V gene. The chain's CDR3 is CASSVRTGKPQYF. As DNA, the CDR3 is TGTGCCAGCAGCGTTCGGACAGGGAAGCCCCAGTACTTC. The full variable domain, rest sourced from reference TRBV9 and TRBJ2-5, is DSGVTQTPKHLITATGQRVTLRCSPRSGDLSVYWYQQSLDQGLQFLIQYYNGEERAKGNILERFSAQQFPDLHSELNLSSLELGDSALYFCASSVRTGKPQYFGPGTRLLVL.

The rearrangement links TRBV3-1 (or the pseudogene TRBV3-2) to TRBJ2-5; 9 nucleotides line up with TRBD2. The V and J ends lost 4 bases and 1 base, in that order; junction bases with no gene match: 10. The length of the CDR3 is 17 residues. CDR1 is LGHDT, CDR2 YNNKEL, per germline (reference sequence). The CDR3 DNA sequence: TGTGCCAGCAGCCCAGCTAGCGGGGAGGGCCCCCAAGAGACCCAGTACTTC. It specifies CASSPASGEGPQETQYF.